This T cell receptor (beta chain) originates from a study of radiation and T cells in renal cell carcinoma. V lost 5 bases, J lost 6 bases, and 16 bases lay in between. In germline, CDR1 is SGHAT, CDR2 FQNNGV. The CDR3 extends over 14 amino acids. The treatment denotes: 15 Gy SBRT to primary tumor, nephrectomy 4 weeks later. Nephrectomy followed 15 Gy stereotactic body radiation by 4 weeks. The patient's renal cell carcinoma had clear cell pathology. Only in-frame clones appear in the TCRdb table, and some are missing; sequencing was by immunoSEQ multiplex PCR. This sample carries about 13,000 clones, about 33% of them seen once, and the ten largest clones take 15%.

The clonotype originates from a man aged 60 to 75 with renal cell carcinoma. The chain links TRBV11-2 to TRBJ1-2; D is unclear. Source: tumor tissue, taken from a patient whose treatment included radiotherapy and nephrectomy. The CDR3 DNA reads as TGTGCCAGCAGCCATACGGTATCCTGGAATGGCTACACCTTC. Its translation: CASSHTVSWNGYTF. Combining the CDR3 with reference TRBV11-2 and TRBJ1-2 gives the whole variable domain EAGVAQSPRYKIIEKRQSVAFWCNPISGHATLYWYQQILGQGPKLLIQFQNNGVVDDSQLPKDRFSAERLKGVDSTLKIQPAKLEDSAVYLCASSHTVSWNGYTFGSGTRLTVV.